The subject of this entry is one T cell receptor (beta chain). As yet, its antigen is unknown. The data belong to a study of T cell repertoires in cytomegalovirus infection. Study-wide context: Indicated by public TCR beta signatures were CMV infection and matching HLA type.

Study-wide points: Dominating the ex vivo response were TCR beta clonotypes that were CMV-specific and HLA-C-restricted. The study identified carriers of CMV plus the relevant HLA from cumulative public TCR beta family frequency.

Via MiXCR, TCRdb re-called the reads, giving one row per CDR3 protein. The sample includes under 800,000 distinct CDR3 sequences, 20% to 30% of them seen just once. The TCR sequence derives from a human donor in good health (CMV status not recorded). Some clones in this sample may be carry-over from other donors' samples. The source material was CD8+ T cells from PBMCs.

The CDR3 here is CASSESSGGNTEAFF. The CDR3 DNA is TGTGCCAGCAGTGAATCCAGCGGGGGAAACACTGAAGCTTTCTTT. This chain uses TRBV25-1 with TRBJ1-1; tentative D call: TRBD1 (5 bases). V was cut by 1 base and J by 2 bases, with 11 bases left in between. CDR1 is MGHDK and CDR2 is SYGVNS in the germline V gene. The CDR3 consists of 15 residues.